A selection of T cell receptor beta chains follows, all from one sample in a study of shared clonotypes between healthy human individuals. Assay used: immunoSEQ multiplex PCR; TCRdb lists only in-frame clones, some missing. Of fewer than 1 million clones listed, about 96% are singletons. The sequenced sample was naive CD8+ T cells sorted from blood. The receptors were sampled from a man aged 25 to 40 in good health. Both conserved end residues are trimmed from each CDR3. The order of the fields is V gene, J gene, CDR3 protein.

TRBV27	TRBJ1-2	ASSETGTRGYT
TRBV5-1	-	ASSQPITGTYEQY
TRBV27	TRBJ2-5	ASSRPGGAQY
TRBV29-1	TRBJ2-7	SVVPTVAYEQY
TRBV14	TRBJ2-1	ASGPLAGDVNEQF
TRBV28	TRBJ1-2	ASSPLGGYGYT
TRBV5-4	TRBJ2-1	ASSGGGGTEQF
TRBV6-6	TRBJ1-3	AGSRDFSGNTIY
TRBV19	TRBJ2-7	ASSMWRDSSSYEQY
TRBV27	TRBJ2-7	ASSFGQVREQY
TRBV7-9	TRBJ2-3	ASSLGTNTDTQY
TRBV29-1	TRBJ1-2	SVEDRISYGYT
TRBV28	TRBJ2-7	ASRTPKDSPYEQY
TRBV7-6	TRBJ2-2	ASSPTIGGELF
TRBV7-8	TRBJ2-1	ASSLWSSYNEQF
TRBV7-9	TRBJ2-7	ASSYQRGQGENYEQY
TRBV11-2	TRBJ2-2	ASSLEGGTQTRF
TRBV7-8	TRBJ2-5	ASSSPFPSTQY
TRBV4-1	TRBJ2-1	ASSQDPDYNEQF
TRBV7-7	TRBJ2-1	ASSSVPFRGEQF
TRBV29-1	TRBJ2-7	SVDGTKRDPIKQY
TRBV27	TRBJ2-7	ASSGDRSQDEQY
TRBV6-5	TRBJ2-3	ASSYPRGGRTDTQY
TRBV29-1	TRBJ1-1	SGGGRSAEAF
TRBV5-5	TRBJ2-7	ASSLEGGPAYEQY
TRBV5-5	TRBJ2-7	ASSLLDSPLYEQY
TRBV11-2	TRBJ2-1	ASSSIESGSLHEQF
TRBV9	TRBJ2-1	ASSTLGTSGDNEQF
TRBV6-5	TRBJ1-1	ASSYSSGGIAEAF
TRBV7-9	TRBJ2-1	ASSARDSERWNEQF
TRBV28	TRBJ1-3	ASSLRRLGDTIY
TRBV6-6	TRBJ1-5	ASSSTGWVKQPQH
TRBV15	TRBJ2-3	ATSRDRGGDTQY
TRBV7-3	TRBJ1-1	ASSLTWAVDTEAF
TRBV15	TRBJ2-7	ATSSFSGRTPYEQY
TRBV9	TRBJ2-7	ASSPGAGTGLHEQY
TRBV6-5	TRBJ2-1	ASSPGLAGVNEQF
TRBV9	TRBJ2-7	ASSVSLTGSEQY
TRBV7-9	TRBJ2-3	ASSWGLAGGADTQY
TRBV7-9	TRBJ2-7	ASSGHGGEQY
TRBV2	TRBJ2-1	ASSGYEQF
TRBV7-9	TRBJ2-1	ASSFPSSYNEQF
TRBV7-9	TRBJ1-3	ASKGGELRNSGNTIY
TRBV19	TRBJ1-2	ASSVGYGYT
TRBV5-4	TRBJ2-3	ASSRKGTSTDTQY
TRBV7-2	TRBJ2-1	ASSSTYNEQF
TRBV5-1	TRBJ2-7	ASSLATGVVREQY